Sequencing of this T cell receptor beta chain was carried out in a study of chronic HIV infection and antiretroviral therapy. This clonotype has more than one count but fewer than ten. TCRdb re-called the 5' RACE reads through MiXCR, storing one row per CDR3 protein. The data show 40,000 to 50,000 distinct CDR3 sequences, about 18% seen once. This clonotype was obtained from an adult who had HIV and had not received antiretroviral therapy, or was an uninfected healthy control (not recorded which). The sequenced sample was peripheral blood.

The CDR3 nucleotides read TGCAGCGTTGTTTGGGCCCAAGAGACCCAGTACTTC. It translates to CSVVWAQETQYF. V usage is TRBV29-1 and J usage is TRBJ2-5; D is undetermined. Germline V CDR1 and CDR2: SQVTM, ANQGSEA. There are 12 residues in the CDR3. The germline V and J ends were trimmed by 4 bases and 1 base, with 7 bases remaining between them.